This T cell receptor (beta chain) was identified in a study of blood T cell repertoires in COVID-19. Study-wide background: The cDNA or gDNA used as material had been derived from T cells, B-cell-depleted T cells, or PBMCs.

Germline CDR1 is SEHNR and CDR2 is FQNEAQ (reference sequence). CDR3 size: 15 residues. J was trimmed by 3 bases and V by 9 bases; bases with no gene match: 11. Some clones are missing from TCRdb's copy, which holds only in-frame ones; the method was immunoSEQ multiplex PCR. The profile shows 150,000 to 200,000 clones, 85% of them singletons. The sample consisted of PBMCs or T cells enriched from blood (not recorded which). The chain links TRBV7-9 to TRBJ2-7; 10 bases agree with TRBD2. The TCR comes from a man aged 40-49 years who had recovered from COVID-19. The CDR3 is CASSPPASGSYEQYF. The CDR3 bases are TGTGCCAGTAGCCCCCCCGCTAGCGGGAGCTACGAGCAGTACTTC.